The 30 T cell receptor beta chains listed next were all sequenced from one sample in a study of blood T cell repertoires in COVID-19. Profiling relied on immunoSEQ multiplex PCR, and the TCRdb table lists in-frame clones only, not all of them. Of some 270,000 clones listed, around 90% were seen once; the top ten hold less than 3.5%. Sequencing was carried out using PBMCs or T cells enriched from blood (not recorded which). The receptors were gathered from a middle-aged man who had been exposed to COVID-19.

This chain links TRBV19 with TRBJ1-3; no clear D. This CDR3 has 13 amino acids. Germline V gene sequence: CDR1 LNHDA, CDR2 SQIVND (reference sequence). V was pared by 6 bases and J by 2 bases, with 8 bases between. For the CDR3, the DNA is TGTGCCAGTAGAGGAGGGACTGGAAACACCATATATTTT. Translating it yields CASRGGTGNTIYF. Complete variable domain (other parts from reference TRBV19 and TRBJ1-3): DGGITQSPKYLFRKEGQNVTLSCEQNLNHDAMYWYRQDPGQGLRLIYYSQIVNDFQKGDIAEGYSVSREKKESFPLTVTSAQKNPTAFYLCASRGGTGNTIYFGEGSWLTVV.

The CDR3 coding sequence is TGTGCCAGCAGTTTAGGGGACAATGAGCAGTTCTTC. It is translated as CASSLGDNEQFF. This chain links TRBV6-5 with TRBJ2-1; maybe TRBD1 (5 bases). CDR1 is MNHEY, CDR2 SVGAGI, per germline. V was cut by 4 bases and J by 5 bases, with 6 bases left in between. The CDR3 extends over 12 amino acids.

The chain couples TRBV24-1 to TRBJ2-1; the match to TRBD2 covers 10 bases. The V gene's germline CDR1 is KGHDR and CDR2 SFDVKD. V was clipped by 1 base and J by 9 bases; unmatched bases: 5. The CDR3 covers 15 residues. The CDR3: CATSDFLAGDGEQFF. The CDR3, as DNA: TGTGCCACCAGTGATTTCCTAGCGGGAGATGGTGAGCAGTTCTTC.

This chain uses TRBV28 with TRBJ2-1; 11 bases map to TRBD2. Germline V CDR1 and CDR2: MDHEN, SYDVKM. Trimming at V came to 3 bases and at J to 2 bases, leaving 3 bases not matched to a gene. CDR3 length equals 16 residues. For the CDR3, the DNA is TGTGCCAGCAGTTTGCAGACTAGCGGGACCTACAATGAGCAGTTCTTC. Its protein product is CASSLQTSGTYNEQFF.

V usage is TRBV4-3 and J usage is TRBJ1-6, with D tentatively TRBD1 (5 bases). Between the trimmed V and J ends, which lost 0 bases and 9 bases, there was a span of 12 bases. Germline V gives CDR1 LGHNA, CDR2 YSLEER. The CDR3 has 15 amino acids. The CDR3 protein is CASSQDGQGGSPLHF. The CDR3 DNA is TGCGCCAGCAGCCAAGATGGGCAGGGTGGTTCACCCCTCCACTTT.

This clone was observed a single time. The rearrangement links TRBV6-2 or TRBV6-3 to TRBJ2-1; D perhaps matches TRBD1 (5 bases). The CDR3 extends over 11 amino acids. V was pared by 6 bases and J by 9 bases, with 9 bases between. Germline lookup yields CDR1 MNHEY and CDR2 SVGEGT. CDR3 protein: CASSRRGEQFF. The CDR3 DNA reads as TGTGCCAGCAGCCGTAGGGGTGAGCAGTTCTTC.

The DNA for the CDR3 is TGTGCCAGCAGCCAAGTGGAATCCAGGGGAGAAGCTTTCTTT. The encoded protein is CASSQVESRGEAFF. This rearrangement joins TRBV14 to TRBJ1-1, with D possibly TRBD1 on 6 matching bases. V was cut by 1 base and J by 8 bases, with 14 bases left in between. The CDR3 has 14 residues. From germline, CDR1 is SGHDN and CDR2 FVKESK.

This sequence joins TRBV28 and TRBJ1-3; tentatively, D is TRBD1 (6 bases). Trimming pared 4 bases from V and 0 bases from J, leaving 10 bases between. The V gene's germline CDR1 is MDHEN and CDR2 SYDVKM. CDR3 length: 15 amino acids. CDR3 sequence reads: CASSSGQFSGNTIYF. In DNA, the CDR3 is TGTGCCAGCAGTTCCGGACAGTTCTCTGGAAACACCATATATTTT.

The J gene is TRBJ1-2, the V gene TRBV12-3 or TRBV12-4; D is possibly TRBD1 (5 bases). Trimming removed 5 bases at V and 8 bases at J, with 12 bases between. This CDR3 is built from 12 residues. The CDR3 is CASSRQPWGYTF. CDR3 nucleotides: TGTGCCAGCAGTCGACAGCCTTGGGGCTACACCTTC.

The chain joins TRBV7-9 to TRBJ1-1; D may be TRBD1 (6 bases). The length of the CDR3 is 12 residues. Per the germline V gene, CDR1 is SEHNR and CDR2 is FQNEAQ (reference sequence). The V end was cut by 4 bases, the J end by 7 bases, with 10 bases between. Here the CDR3 DNA reads TGTGCCAGCAGCTCGGGAGGGGGTGAAGCTTTCTTT. Its protein product is CASSSGGGEAFF. The full variable domain, completed using reference TRBV7-9 and TRBJ1-1, is DTGVSQNPRHKITKRGQNVTFRCDPISEHNRLYWYRQTLGQGPEFLTYFQNEAQLEKSRLLSDRFSAERPKGSFSTLEIQRTEQGDSAMYLCASSSGGGEAFFGQGTRLTVV.

The rearrangement links TRBV28 to TRBJ2-7; D call uncertain. Trimming pared 4 bases from V and 0 bases from J, leaving 7 bases between. The CDR3 loop spans 13 amino acids. Germline V gene lookup returns CDR1 MDHEN and CDR2 SYDVKM. This chain's CDR3 is CASSSISSYEQYF. CDR3 nucleotides: TGTGCCAGCAGTTCTATTAGCTCCTACGAGCAGTACTTC.

The V call is TRBV10-1, the J call TRBJ2-5, with D perhaps TRBD2 (6 bases). Germline V lookup: CDR1 WNHNN, CDR2 SYGVQD (reference sequence). V was shortened by 3 bases and J by 4 bases, with 12 bases between the two germline ends. The CDR3 contains 14 residues. The CDR3 is CASSDSAGGETQYF. DNA of the CDR3: TGCGCCAGCAGTGATAGTGCCGGGGGAGAGACCCAGTACTTC.

J is TRBJ2-7 and V is TRBV28; 7 nucleotides agree with TRBD2. V dropped 6 bases and J dropped 7; count of bases not matched to a gene: 12. This CDR3 region has 14 residues. CDR1 and CDR2 from the germline V gene are MDHEN and SYDVKM. The CDR3 coding sequence is TGTGCCAGCAGAAGTCTTGGGAGGGATGGTGAGCAGTACTTC. Translation: CASRSLGRDGEQYF.

CDR3 sequence (DNA): TGTGCCAGCAGAGTTCGGGACAGGCTGCCTCTGAACACTGAAGCTTTCTTT. Translating it yields CASRVRDRLPLNTEAFF. The chain couples TRBV28 to TRBJ1-1; TRBD1 matches 8 bases. This CDR3 has 17 amino acids. Unmatched junction bases numbered 12, after V lost 6 bases and J lost 0 bases. Germline loops: CDR1 MDHEN, CDR2 SYDVKM.

The J gene is TRBJ2-7, the V gene TRBV9, with 11 bases matching TRBD1. V was pared by 2 bases and J by 0 bases, with 13 bases of the junction left unmatched. CDR1 is SGDLS, CDR2 YYNGEE, per germline. This CDR3 comprises 19 residues. Here the CDR3 DNA reads TGTGCCAGCAGCGTGGGACCGGGACAGGGGGGATCTAGCTCCTACGAGCAGTACTTC. It encodes CASSVGPGQGGSSSYEQYF.

This clone was seen once. The chain employs TRBV7-9 and TRBJ1-1; D possibly corresponds to TRBD1 (5 bases). V was shortened by 11 bases and J by 2 bases, with 18 bases between the two germline ends. The germline V gene encodes CDR1 SEHNR and CDR2 FQNEAQ (reference sequence). The CDR3 sequence is 14 residues long. CDR3 in DNA: TGTGCCGCTGGGGTCCGGACACCAAACACTGAAGCTTTCTTT. Protein product: CAAGVRTPNTEAFF.

The rearrangement uses TRBV19 and TRBJ1-5; D gene unclear. The CDR3 length is 13 residues. Germline-derived CDR1 and CDR2 are LNHDA and SQIVND (reference sequence). V was shortened by 0 bases and J by 3 bases, with 3 bases between the two germline ends. CDR3 loop: CASSIDHNQPQHF. The CDR3 bases are TGTGCCAGTAGTATAGACCACAATCAGCCCCAGCATTTT.

The chain links TRBV19 to TRBJ1-2; D unclear. The germline V gene has CDR1 LNHDA and CDR2 SQIVND (reference sequence). With 3 bases removed from V and 1 base from J, the gap between germline ends came to 9 bases. The CDR3 length is 14 residues. The CDR3 region has the DNA TGTGCCAGTAGTATGAGCCACGGTAACTATGGCTACACCTTC. Protein: CASSMSHGNYGYTF.

This chain links TRBV3-1 (or the pseudogene TRBV3-2) with TRBJ2-1; possibly TRBD1 for D (6 bases). Between the trimmed V and J ends, which lost 2 bases and 7 bases, there was a span of 24 bases. The CDR3 length is 18 residues. CDR1 and CDR2 (germline): LGHDT, YNNKEL (reference sequence). The CDR3, as DNA: TGTGCCAGCAGCCAAAAGGGACAAGTACGTATGGCCCTTAATGAGCAGTTCTTC. Translating it yields CASSQKGQVRMALNEQFF.

The chain combines TRBV30 with TRBJ1-2; 8 positions agree with TRBD1. Trimming took 4 bases from V and 7 from J; bases not matched to a gene: 14. Germline lookup yields CDR1 GTSNPN and CDR2 SVGIG (reference sequence). The CDR3 has 15 amino acids. The CDR3: CAWNAGARGRSGYTF. CDR3 sequence (DNA): TGTGCCTGGAACGCGGGAGCCAGGGGGCGAAGTGGCTACACCTTC.

V is TRBV5-1 and J is TRBJ1-4; 8 bases align to TRBD1. With 4 bases clipped from V and 0 bases from J, the junction kept 14 bases outside the gene matches. Germline CDR1 and CDR2: SGHRS and YFSETQ. This CDR3 has 19 amino acids. This chain's CDR3 is CASSPGQGAILATNEKLFF. The DNA of the CDR3 is TGCGCCAGCAGCCCCGGACAGGGCGCAATTCTTGCAACTAATGAAAAACTGTTTTTT.

The chain uses TRBV27 and TRBJ2-1; TRBD2 is a possible D gene (5 bases). Germline CDR1 is MNHEY and CDR2 is SMNVEV (reference sequence). V was shortened by 2 bases and J by 6 bases, with 11 bases between the two germline ends. This CDR3 spans 14 amino acids. The CDR3 reads CASSLLRDPNEQFF. The CDR3 nucleotides are TGTGCCAGCAGTTTACTTCGGGATCCCAATGAGCAGTTCTTC.

This chain joins TRBV19 and TRBJ1-1, with unresolved D. The CDR3 has 13 amino acids. V lost 7 bases, J lost 0 bases, and 9 bases lay in between. The V gene's germline CDR1 is LNHDA and CDR2 SQIVND (reference sequence). CDR3 sequence (DNA): TGTGCCAGTACGGGTCCTTTGAACACTGAAGCTTTCTTT. Translated: CASTGPLNTEAFF.

The V call is TRBV7-2, the J call TRBJ2-1; D not certain. V lost 6 bases, J lost 0 bases, and 9 bases lay in between. From germline, CDR1 is SGHTA and CDR2 FQGNSA. This CDR3 is built from 14 residues. This chain's CDR3 is CASRPRSSYNEQFF. CDR3 in DNA: TGTGCCAGCAGACCGCGGAGCTCCTACAATGAGCAGTTCTTC.

The V and J genes are TRBV27 and TRBJ2-7; 10 bases agree with TRBD2. The CDR3 is made up of 18 amino acids. Germline CDR1 reads MNHEY; CDR2 reads SMNVEV (reference sequence). V lost 4 bases and J lost 4; bases outside the gene matches: 16. The CDR3 reads CASSSPVGPAGGPYEQYF. DNA for the CDR3: TGTGCCAGCAGTTCCCCGGTAGGGCCAGCGGGAGGGCCTTACGAGCAGTACTTC.

V gene TRBV13 combines with J gene TRBJ1-6; 8 bases are a match to TRBD1. The CDR3 consists of 16 residues. The V gene end was trimmed by 5 bases and the J gene end by 7 bases; junction bases not matched to a gene: 10. Germline V gene sequence: CDR1 PRHDT, CDR2 FYEKMQ (reference sequence). As DNA, the CDR3 is TGTGCCAGCAGCAAGACAGGGGCCGTAAAAAATTCACCCCTCCACTTT. It specifies CASSKTGAVKNSPLHF.

V usage is TRBV5-1 and J usage is TRBJ2-1; 7 bases match TRBD1. CDR1 and CDR2 (germline): SGHRS, YFSETQ. The CDR3 is 15 amino acids. V was pared by 2 bases and J by 4 bases, with 6 bases of the junction left unmatched. CDR3 amino acids: CASSLWTGLYNEQFF. CDR3 sequence (DNA): TGCGCCAGCAGCTTATGGACAGGATTGTACAATGAGCAGTTCTTC. The full variable domain, in which reference TRBV5-1 and TRBJ2-1 provide the parts outside the CDR3, is KAGVTQTPRYLIKTRGQQVTLSCSPISGHRSVSWYQQTPGQGLQFLFEYFSETQRNKGNFPGRFSGRQFSNSRSEMNVSTLELGDSALYLCASSLWTGLYNEQFFGPGTRLTVL.

V usage is TRBV19 and J usage is TRBJ2-7; 11 bases are a match to TRBD2. CDR3 length equals 16 residues. Germline CDR1 LNHDA, CDR2 SQIVND (reference sequence). V dropped 3 bases and J dropped 1; count of bases not matched to a gene: 5. CDR3 in amino acids: CASSILTSGISYEQYF. In DNA, the CDR3 is TGTGCCAGTAGTATCTTGACTAGCGGGATTTCCTACGAGCAGTACTTC.

The chain combines TRBV10-1 with TRBJ2-7, with 12 bases lining up with TRBD1. Germline V gives CDR1 WNHNN, CDR2 SYGVQD (reference sequence). Trimming removed 8 bases from V and 4 bases from J; junction bases left unmatched: 12. This CDR3 spans 16 amino acids. The CDR3 loop is CASAPGTGGVWYEQYF. CDR3 nucleotide sequence: TGCGCCAGCGCTCCCGGGACAGGGGGCGTCTGGTACGAGCAGTACTTC.

The chain combines TRBV2 with TRBJ1-1; D perhaps matches TRBD1 (5 bases). The CDR3 is made up of 15 amino acids. CDR1 SNHLY and CDR2 FYNNEI come from the germline V gene. V was clipped by 6 bases and J by 0 bases, with 14 bases between them. This CDR3 reads CASSKTRGMNTEAFF. In DNA, the CDR3 is TGTGCCAGCAGCAAAACGCGGGGGATGAACACTGAAGCTTTCTTT.